Reported below is one T cell receptor beta chain. Its antigen is not yet known. Nothing much larger sits one base from this clone, and base qualities are not available. This sample is part of a study of control samples from healthy donors and cancer patients (dated by TCRdb to 2020 to 2022). The germline V gene (reference sequence) supplies CDR1 SEHNR and CDR2 FQNEAQ. Between the V and J ends, shortened by 7 bases and 1 base respectively, the junction contains 18 bases. From the cysteine up to the phenylalanine, the CDR3 has a length of 16 residues. Only the CDR3 region is kept as DNA, spanning 48 bases read in frame from base 1. The library relied on the immunoSEQ multiplex PCR assay. In its TCRdb copy, this immuneACCESS table keeps in-frame sequences only and misses some clones. Where compared with another copy, unresolved V genes explain less than half of these, and the others have no known cause. For this sample there are approximately 80,000 clones; approximately 91% appear just once. Around 5.4% of the sample rests with the top ten.

This receptor chain uses TRBV7-9 and TRBJ2-3; the D segment cannot be called with confidence. The specimen sequenced was blood. This sequence was found in a woman between 50 and 59 years old in good health. DNA sequence: TGTGCCAGCACCACTTGGGTGGCTACAGGCACAGATACGCAGTATTTT. Its protein product is CASTTWVATGTDTQYF.